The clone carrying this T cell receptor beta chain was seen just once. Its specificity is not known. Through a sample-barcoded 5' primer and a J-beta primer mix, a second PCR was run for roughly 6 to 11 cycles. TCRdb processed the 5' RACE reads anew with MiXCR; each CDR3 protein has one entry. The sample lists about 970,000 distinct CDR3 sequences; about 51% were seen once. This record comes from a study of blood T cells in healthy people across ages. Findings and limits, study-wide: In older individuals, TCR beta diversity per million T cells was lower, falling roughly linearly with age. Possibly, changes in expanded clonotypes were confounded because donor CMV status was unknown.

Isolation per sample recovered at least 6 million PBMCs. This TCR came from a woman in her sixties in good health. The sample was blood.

Here the CDR3 reads CSAPSPGIPDTQYF. The DNA of the CDR3 is TGCAGTGCCCCAAGTCCGGGAATCCCAGATACGCAGTATTTT. The J gene is TRBJ2-3, the V gene TRBV20-1; a possible D gene is TRBD2 (5 bases). Trimming took off 6 bases at V and 4 bases at J, with 17 bases between the two ends. CDR3 size: 14 residues. Per the germline V gene, CDR1 is DFQATT and CDR2 is SNEGSKA (reference sequence).